This T cell receptor beta chain was captured in a study of blood T cell repertoires in COVID-19. Germline V gives CDR1 SGDLS, CDR2 YYNGEE. CDR3 length: 12 amino acids. Trimming removed 7 bases from V and 8 bases from J, with 13 bases in between. This clone was picked up one time. The repertoire was sequenced with immunoSEQ multiplex PCR; TCRdb's copy has only in-frame clones and lacks some. The top ten hold roughly 3.9% of the sample, which has 120,000 to 150,000 clones, nearly 85% seen once. This clonotype was obtained from a man in his forties or fifties in a cohort exposed to, infected with or recovered from COVID-19 (not recorded which). The rearrangement links TRBV9 to TRBJ2-1; D call uncertain. Sequencing was done on a sample of PBMCs or T cells enriched from blood (not recorded which). The CDR3 DNA is TGTGCCAGCGCTCGGAGAGTCGATGAGCAGTTCTTC. Translation: CASARRVDEQFF.